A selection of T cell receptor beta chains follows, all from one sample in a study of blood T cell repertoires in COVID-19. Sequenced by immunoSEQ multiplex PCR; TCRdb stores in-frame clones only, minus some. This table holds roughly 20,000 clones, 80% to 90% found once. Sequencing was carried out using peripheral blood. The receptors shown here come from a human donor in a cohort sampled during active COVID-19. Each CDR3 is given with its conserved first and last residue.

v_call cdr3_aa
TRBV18 CASSPRQRGETQYF
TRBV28 CASRTGLQGIGQPQHF
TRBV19 CASSTAGGENNEQFF
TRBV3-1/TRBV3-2 CASSHSGREQYF
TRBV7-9 CASSRLGDRSYEQYF
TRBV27 CASSLDRGQETQYF
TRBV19 CASKPASGVYEQYF
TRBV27 CASSLYRDREETQYF
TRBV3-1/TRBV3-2 CASSQNNAAGGEEQFF
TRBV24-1 CAESRGLERNIQYF
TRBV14 CASSPGGTFWEQFF
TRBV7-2 CASSPQSYDTEAFF
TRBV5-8 CASSYRTGGFNEQYF
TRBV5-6 CASSLGRGSSPLHF
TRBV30 CAWIRSGPSNEKLFF
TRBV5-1 CASSLVASGQETQYF
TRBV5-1 CASSLVVGSSYEQFF